This TCR beta chain was identified during a study of blood T cells in healthy people across ages. Around 10 milliliters of peripheral blood were drawn from each donor. Together with a sample-barcoded 5' primer, a J-beta primer mix was included in a second PCR lasting roughly 6 to 12 cycles. The template-switch adaptor was a 5' adaptor with 12 random nucleotides. It tagged each cDNA molecule. The yield of each sample was at least 2.5 million CDR3-containing paired-end reads. Using its own MiXCR run on the 5' RACE reads, TCRdb lists one record per CDR3 protein. Here the sample spans roughly 800,000 distinct CDR3 sequences, about 36% being singletons. Findings and caveats of the study: Researchers report that TCR beta diversity correlated strongly with naive T cell percentage.

The germline V gene has CDR1 MNHEY and CDR2 SVGEGT. V was cut by 5 bases and J by 9 bases, with 11 bases left in between. This CDR3 is 12 amino acids long. A remark on this clonotype: Its cognate antigen is unknown.

The receptor was isolated from a man aged 18 to 29 in good health. The sample taken for sequencing was blood. The chain has TRBV6-2 or TRBV6-3 and TRBJ1-5; D call uncertain. DNA for the CDR3: TGTGCCAGCAGTACATTGTCTCTGCCCCAGCATTTT. Amino acid sequence: CASSTLSLPQHF.